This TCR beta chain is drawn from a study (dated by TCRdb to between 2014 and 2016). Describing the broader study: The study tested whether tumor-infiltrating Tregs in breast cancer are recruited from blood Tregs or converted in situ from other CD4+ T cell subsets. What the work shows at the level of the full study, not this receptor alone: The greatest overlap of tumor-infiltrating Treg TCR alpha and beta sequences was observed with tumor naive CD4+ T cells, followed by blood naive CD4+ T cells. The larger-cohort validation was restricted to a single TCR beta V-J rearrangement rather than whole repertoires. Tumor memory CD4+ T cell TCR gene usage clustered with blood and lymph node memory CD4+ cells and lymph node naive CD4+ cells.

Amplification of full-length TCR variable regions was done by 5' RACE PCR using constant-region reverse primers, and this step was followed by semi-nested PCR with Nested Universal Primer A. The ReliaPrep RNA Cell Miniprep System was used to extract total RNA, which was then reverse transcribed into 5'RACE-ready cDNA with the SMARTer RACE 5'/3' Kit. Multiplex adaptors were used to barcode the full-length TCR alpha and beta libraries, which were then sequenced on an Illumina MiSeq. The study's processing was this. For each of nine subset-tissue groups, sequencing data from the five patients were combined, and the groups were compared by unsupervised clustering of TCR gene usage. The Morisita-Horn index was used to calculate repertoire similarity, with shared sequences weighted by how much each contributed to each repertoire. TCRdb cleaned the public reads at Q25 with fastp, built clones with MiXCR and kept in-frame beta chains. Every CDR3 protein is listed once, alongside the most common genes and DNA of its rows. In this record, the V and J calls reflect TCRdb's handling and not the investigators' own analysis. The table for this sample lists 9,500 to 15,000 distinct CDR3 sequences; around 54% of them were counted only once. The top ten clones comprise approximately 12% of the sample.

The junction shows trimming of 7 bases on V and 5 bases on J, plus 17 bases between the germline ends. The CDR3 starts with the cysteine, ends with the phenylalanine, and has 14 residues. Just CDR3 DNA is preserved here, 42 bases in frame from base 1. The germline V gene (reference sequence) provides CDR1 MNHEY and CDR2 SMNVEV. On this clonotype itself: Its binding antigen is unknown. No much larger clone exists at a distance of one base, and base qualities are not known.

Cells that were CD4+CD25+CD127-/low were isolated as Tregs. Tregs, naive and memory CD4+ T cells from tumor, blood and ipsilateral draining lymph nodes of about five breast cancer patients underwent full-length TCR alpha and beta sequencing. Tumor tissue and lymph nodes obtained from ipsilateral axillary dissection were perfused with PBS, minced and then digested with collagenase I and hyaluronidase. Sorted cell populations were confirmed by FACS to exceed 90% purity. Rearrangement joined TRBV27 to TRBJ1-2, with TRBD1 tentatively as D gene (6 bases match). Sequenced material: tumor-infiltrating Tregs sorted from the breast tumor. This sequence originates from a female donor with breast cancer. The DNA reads TGTGCCAGCAACTCCTTACAGGGAGGATATGGCTACACCTTC. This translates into CASNSLQGGYGYTF.